One sample yielded the 18 T cell receptor beta chains listed below, sequenced in a study of T cell repertoires in cytomegalovirus infection. Using its own MiXCR run on the reads, TCRdb lists one record per CDR3 protein. The sample carries 68,000 or so distinct CDR3 sequences, about 22% recorded once. These receptors' targets are unknown. What was sequenced was PBMCs, sequenced either directly or after in vitro stimulation (not recorded which). The source is a human donor in good health (CMV status not recorded). Some clones in this sample may be carry-over from other donors' samples.

This chain links TRBV7-2 with TRBJ2-1; 9 bases fit TRBD2. V dropped 1 base and J dropped 8; count of bases not matched to a gene: 9. Germline assignment: CDR1 SGHTA and CDR2 FQGNSA. The CDR3 is made up of 16 amino acids. Here the CDR3 reads CASSLVAGGPFDEQFF. Written as DNA, the CDR3 is TGTGCCAGCAGCTTAGTCGCGGGAGGGCCTTTTGATGAGCAGTTCTTC.

The chain recombines TRBV6-5 with TRBJ1-4; TRBD1 agrees at 7 bases. Germline V gene lookup returns CDR1 MNHEY and CDR2 SVGAGI. With 9 bases clipped from V and 3 bases from J, the junction kept 7 bases outside the gene matches. This CDR3 spans 14 amino acids. The DNA for the CDR3 is TGTGCCAGTCAGAGGGGGCCGGCTAATGAAAAACTGTTTTTT. Encoded protein: CASQRGPANEKLFF.

The chain is built from TRBV20-1 and TRBJ2-7; 7 bases are shared with TRBD2. V was pared by 6 bases and J by 6 bases, with 11 bases of the junction left unmatched. CDR1 is DFQATT, CDR2 SNEGSKA, per germline (reference sequence). The CDR3 sequence is 13 residues long. This CDR3 reads CSAKLAQATEQYV. CDR3 in DNA: TGCAGTGCAAAACTAGCGCAGGCCACCGAGCAGTACGTC.

For the CDR3, the DNA is TGTGCCACCCAATCTGCGTATAATTCACCCCTCCACTTT. Translating it yields CATQSAYNSPLHF. The chain carries TRBV15 and TRBJ1-6; D is ambiguous. The germline gives CDR1 LNHNV, CDR2 YYDKDF (reference sequence). V was trimmed by 8 bases and J by 4 bases, leaving 9 bases between them. The CDR3 loop spans 13 amino acids.

Worth noting for this clonotype: A much larger clone sits a single nucleotide away, making a read error possible. This chain joins TRBV7-8 and TRBJ2-3; D not resolved. The CDR3 has 16 residues. Trimming took 4 bases from V and 0 from J, leaving 14 bases between them. Germline V gene data show CDR1 as SGHVS and CDR2 as FQNEAQ. Here the CDR3 DNA reads TGTGCCAGCAGCTACTCCCAGATCTTTAGCACAGATACGCAGTATTTT. Residues: CASSYSQIFSTDTQYF. The full variable domain, rest sourced from reference TRBV7-8 and TRBJ2-3, is GAGVSQSPRYKVAKRGQDVALRCDPISGHVSLFWYQQALGQGPEFLTYFQNEAQLDKSGLPSDRFFAERPEGSVSTLKIQRTQQEDSAVYLCASSYSQIFSTDTQYFGPGTRLTVL.

This clonotype was seen more than once but under ten times. The chain uses TRBV20-1 and TRBJ1-5, with no clear D. Trimming shortened V by 3 bases and J by 8 bases, and 14 bases separated the two germline ends. The CDR3 totals 13 residues. Germline assignment: CDR1 DFQATT and CDR2 SNEGSKA (reference sequence). This CDR3 reads CSASYREGKPQHF. In nucleotides, the CDR3 is TGCAGTGCTAGCTATCGGGAAGGGAAGCCCCAGCATTTT.

The chain links TRBV9 to TRBJ2-2; 11 bases align to TRBD1. The CDR3 length is 17 residues. The V segment lost 1 base and the J segment 3 bases; nucleotides outside the gene matches: 5. Germline-derived CDR1 and CDR2 are SGDLS and YYNGEE. CDR3 amino acids: CASSVRTGGADTGELFF. The DNA for the CDR3 is TGTGCCAGCAGCGTACGGACAGGGGGCGCGGACACCGGGGAGCTGTTTTTT.

This clonotype was observed many times. The rearrangement joins TRBV7-8 to TRBJ1-2, with D possibly TRBD1 on 5 matching bases. The germline V gene has CDR1 SGHVS and CDR2 FQNEAQ. V shed 3 bases and J shed 6 bases, with 14 bases lying between them. This CDR3 region has 14 residues. The DNA of the CDR3 is TGTGCCAGCAGCTTCGCAGGGAATGAGAATGGCTACACCTTC. Residues: CASSFAGNENGYTF.

The V and J genes are TRBV29-1 and TRBJ1-1, with 7 positions matching TRBD1. The CDR3 is 14 residues long. V was pared by 2 bases and J by 6 bases, with 9 bases of the junction left unmatched. Germline CDR1 reads SQVTM; CDR2 reads ANQGSEA. The chain's CDR3 is CSVETQTGWSEAFF. The CDR3 coding sequence is TGCAGCGTTGAAACTCAGACAGGGTGGTCTGAAGCTTTCTTT.

This clonotype was counted once. The chain combines TRBV24-1 with TRBJ2-3, with D perhaps given as TRBD1 or TRBD2 (6 bases each). This CDR3 has 11 residues. V was cut by 6 bases and J by 12 bases, with 12 bases left in between. Per the germline V gene, CDR1 is KGHDR and CDR2 is SFDVKD. The CDR3 region has the DNA TGTGCCACCAGTCGCGGGACACTCCAGTATTTT. Translated: CATSRGTLQYF.

This clonotype was detected many times. The chain recombines TRBV7-8 with TRBJ2-5, with a possible D match to TRBD1 (5 bases). CDR3 size: 13 residues. The V end was cut by 5 bases, the J end by 5 bases, with 12 bases between. Looked up from germline, CDR1 is SGHVS and CDR2 is FQNEAQ. Here the CDR3 reads CASSPPRAETQYF. CDR3 nucleotide sequence: TGTGCCAGCAGCCCTCCCAGGGCGGAGACCCAGTACTTC.

This clonotype was detected only once. The rearrangement links TRBV6-1 to TRBJ1-2, with D unresolved. Germline loops: CDR1 MNHNS, CDR2 SASEGT. This CDR3 contains 15 residues. V dropped 5 bases and J dropped 6 bases, with 19 bases sitting between them. The CDR3 protein is CASSSRAEVPHGYTF. CDR3 bases: TGTGCCAGCAGTTCACGGGCAGAGGTCCCCCATGGCTACACCTTC.

In this sample, this clonotype turned up many times. The gene calls are TRBV7-2 and TRBJ2-7; no clear D gene. This CDR3 contains 17 residues. Trimming left V 5 bases short and J 3 bases short, with 23 bases between. From germline, CDR1 is SGHTA and CDR2 FQGNSA. CDR3 amino acids: CASSPILRLWAVYEQYF. The CDR3 DNA sequence: TGTGCCAGCAGCCCTATCCTCCGCCTCTGGGCGGTCTACGAGCAGTACTTC.

This clonotype was counted many times. The genes are TRBV7-9 and TRBJ2-2; 13 positions agree with TRBD2. The V gene end was trimmed by 5 bases and the J gene end by 6 bases; junction bases not matched to a gene: 9. The CDR3 has 17 amino acids. Looked up from germline, CDR1 is SEHNR and CDR2 is FQNEAQ (reference sequence). The CDR3 DNA follows: TGTGCCAGCAGCCTAGGGACTAGCGGGACCTGGGCCGGGGAGCTGTTTTTT. Translating gives CASSLGTSGTWAGELFF.

This clonotype was counted between two and nine times. The chain is built from TRBV6-2 or TRBV6-3 and TRBJ2-1; a weak D match, TRBD2 (5 bases). The CDR3 sequence is 14 residues long. V gave up 2 bases and J gave up 8 bases, with 13 bases separating them. Germline CDR1 and CDR2: MNHEY and SVGEGT. DNA of the CDR3: TGTGCCAGCAGTTACGGAGGATCGAGGGATGAGCAGTTCTTC. It is translated as CASSYGGSRDEQFF.

The V call is TRBV5-4, the J call TRBJ1-2; D is undetermined. CDR1 is SGHNT and CDR2 is YYREEE in the germline V gene (reference sequence). With 0 bases removed from V and 5 bases from J, the gap between germline ends came to 11 bases. The CDR3 contains 14 residues. CDR3 nucleotide sequence: TGTGCCAGCAGCTTGGGAGGCCGCGAATATGGCTACACCTTC. Protein product: CASSLGGREYGYTF.

The V gene is TRBV5-4, the J gene TRBJ2-1, with 13 bases lining up with TRBD2. The CDR3 consists of 16 residues. Germline V lookup: CDR1 SGHNT, CDR2 YYREEE (reference sequence). After removal of 4 bases from V and 4 bases from J, the junction contained 5 bases not matched to a gene. CDR3 protein: CASSMGLAGNYNEQFF. For the CDR3, the DNA is TGTGCCAGCAGCATGGGACTAGCGGGAAATTACAATGAGCAGTTCTTC.

This clonotype was found a few times. This chain links TRBV14 with TRBJ2-2; D is perhaps TRBD1 (5 bases). V was pared by 3 bases and J by 2 bases, with 19 bases between. This CDR3 is 18 amino acids long. From germline, CDR1 is SGHDN and CDR2 FVKESK. CDR3 DNA sequence: TGTGCCAGCAGCCAGTTTGGCGGCAGGGCAATCAACACCGGGGAGCTGTTTTTT. This sequence encodes CASSQFGGRAINTGELFF.